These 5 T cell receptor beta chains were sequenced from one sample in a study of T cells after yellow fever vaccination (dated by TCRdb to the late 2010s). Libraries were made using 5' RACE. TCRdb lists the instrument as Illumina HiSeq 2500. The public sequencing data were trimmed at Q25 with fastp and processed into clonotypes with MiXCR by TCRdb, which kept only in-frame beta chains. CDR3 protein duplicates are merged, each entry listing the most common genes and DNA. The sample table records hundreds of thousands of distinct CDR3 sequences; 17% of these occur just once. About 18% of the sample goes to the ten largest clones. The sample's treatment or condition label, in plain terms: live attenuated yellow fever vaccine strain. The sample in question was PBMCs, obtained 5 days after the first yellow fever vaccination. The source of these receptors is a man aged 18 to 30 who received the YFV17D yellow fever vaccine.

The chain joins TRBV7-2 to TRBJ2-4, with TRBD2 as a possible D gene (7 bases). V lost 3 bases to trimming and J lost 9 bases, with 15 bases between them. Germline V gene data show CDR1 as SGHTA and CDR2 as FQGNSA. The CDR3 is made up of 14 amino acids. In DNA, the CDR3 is TGTGCCAGCAGCTTTAGGGGGGGGAATGGCATTCAGTACTTC. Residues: CASSFRGGNGIQYF.

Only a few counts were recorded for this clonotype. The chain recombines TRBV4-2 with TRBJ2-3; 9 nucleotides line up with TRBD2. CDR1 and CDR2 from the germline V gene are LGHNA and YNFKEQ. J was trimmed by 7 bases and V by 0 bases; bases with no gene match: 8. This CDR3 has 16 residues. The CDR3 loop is CASSQDSPSGTYTQYF. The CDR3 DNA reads TGTGCCAGCAGCCAAGATTCTCCTAGCGGGACGTATACGCAGTATTTT.

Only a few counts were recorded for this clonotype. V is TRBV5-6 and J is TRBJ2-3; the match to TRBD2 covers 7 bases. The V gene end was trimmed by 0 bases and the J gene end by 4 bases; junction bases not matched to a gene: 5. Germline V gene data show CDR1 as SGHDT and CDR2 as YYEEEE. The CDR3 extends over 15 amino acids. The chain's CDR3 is CASSLVGLDSDTQYF. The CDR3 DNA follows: TGTGCCAGCAGCTTGGTCGGACTAGACTCAGATACGCAGTATTTT.

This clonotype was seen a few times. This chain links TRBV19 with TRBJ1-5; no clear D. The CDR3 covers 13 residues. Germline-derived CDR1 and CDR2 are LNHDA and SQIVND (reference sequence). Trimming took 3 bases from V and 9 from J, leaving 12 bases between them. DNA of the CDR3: TGTGCCAGTAGTATCCGTGCCGTCATGCCCCAGCATTTT. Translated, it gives CASSIRAVMPQHF.

CDR3 residues: CASEGTAKNIQYF. The CDR3 region has the DNA TGTGCCAGCGAAGGGACAGCCAAAAACATTCAGTACTTC. The chain links TRBV6-1 to TRBJ2-4; the D call may be TRBD1 or TRBD2 (5 bases each). Germline-derived CDR1 and CDR2 are MNHNS and SASEGT. The CDR3 runs to 13 residues. Trimming left V 8 bases short and J 0 bases short, with 8 bases between.